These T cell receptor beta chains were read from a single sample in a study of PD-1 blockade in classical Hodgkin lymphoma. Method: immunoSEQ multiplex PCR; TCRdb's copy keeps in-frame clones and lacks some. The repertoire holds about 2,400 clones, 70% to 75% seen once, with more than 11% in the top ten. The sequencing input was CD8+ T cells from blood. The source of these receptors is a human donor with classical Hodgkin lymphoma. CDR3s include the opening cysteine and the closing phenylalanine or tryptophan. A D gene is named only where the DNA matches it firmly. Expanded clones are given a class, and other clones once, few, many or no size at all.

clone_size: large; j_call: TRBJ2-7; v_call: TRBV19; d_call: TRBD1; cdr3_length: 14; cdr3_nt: TGTGCCACCGACAGGGGGCAAGGTACGGACGAGCAGTACTTC; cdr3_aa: CATDRGQGTDEQYF
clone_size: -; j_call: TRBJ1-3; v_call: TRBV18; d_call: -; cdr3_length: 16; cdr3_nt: TGTGCCAGCTCACCACGGGGGACATCCTCTGGAAACACCATATATTTT; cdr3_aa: CASSPRGTSSGNTIYF
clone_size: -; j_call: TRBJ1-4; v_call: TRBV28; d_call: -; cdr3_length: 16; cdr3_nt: TGTGCCAGCAGTCCTCGGACAGCCCCCGGGGTTGAAAAACTGTTTTTT; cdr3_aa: CASSPRTAPGVEKLFF
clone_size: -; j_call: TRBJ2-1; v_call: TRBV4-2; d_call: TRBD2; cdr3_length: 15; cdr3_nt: TGTGCCAGCAGCGCGCGGGAGATCTCCTACAATGAGCAGTTCTTC; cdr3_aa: CASSAREISYNEQFF
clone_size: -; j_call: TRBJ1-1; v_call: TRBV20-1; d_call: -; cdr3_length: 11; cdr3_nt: TGCAGTGTCCGGGGGGATCCTGAAGCTTTCTTT; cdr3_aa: CSVRGDPEAFF
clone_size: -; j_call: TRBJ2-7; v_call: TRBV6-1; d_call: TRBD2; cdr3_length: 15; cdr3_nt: TGTGCCAGCAGTGAAGAGGTAGCGGGAACCTACGAGCAGTACTTC; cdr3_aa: CASSEEVAGTYEQYF
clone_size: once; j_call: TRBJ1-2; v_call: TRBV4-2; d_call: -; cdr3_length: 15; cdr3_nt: TGTGCCAGCAGCCTAACCCGGACGGCTAACTATGGCTACACCTTC; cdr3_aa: CASSLTRTANYGYTF
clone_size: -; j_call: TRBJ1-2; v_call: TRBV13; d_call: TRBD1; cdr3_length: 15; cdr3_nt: TGTGCCAGCAGCTTATGGGGACAGGGACGGATCGGCTACACCTTC; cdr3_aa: CASSLWGQGRIGYTF
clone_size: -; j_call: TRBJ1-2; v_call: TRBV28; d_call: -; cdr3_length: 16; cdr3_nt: TGTGCCAGCAGTTTATGGGCAGGAGATGCGCGCTATGGCTACACCTTC; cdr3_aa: CASSLWAGDARYGYTF
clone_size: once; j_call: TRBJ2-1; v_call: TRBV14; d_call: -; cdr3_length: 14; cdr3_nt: TGTGCCAGCAGCCAAGGGGGGTCCTACAATGAGCAGTTCTTC; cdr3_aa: CASSQGGSYNEQFF
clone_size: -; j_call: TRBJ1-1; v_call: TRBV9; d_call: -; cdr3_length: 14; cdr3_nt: TGTGCCAGCAGCGTAGGTGGAGGGGATGCTGAAGCTTTCTTT; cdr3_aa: CASSVGGGDAEAFF
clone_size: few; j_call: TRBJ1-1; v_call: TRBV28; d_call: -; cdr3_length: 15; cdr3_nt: TGTGCCAGTACCTGGGGGCAGTGGGGAAACACTGAAGCTTTCTTT; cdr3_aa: CASTWGQWGNTEAFF
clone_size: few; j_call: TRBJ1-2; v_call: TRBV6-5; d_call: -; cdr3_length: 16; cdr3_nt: TGTGCCAGCAGTTACTTAGGGCCCAGGGGAATTGTTGGCTACACCTTC; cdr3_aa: CASSYLGPRGIVGYTF
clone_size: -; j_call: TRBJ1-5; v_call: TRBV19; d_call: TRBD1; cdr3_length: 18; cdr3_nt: TGTGCCAGTAGTATCTTGGACAGGGGTTACCTTAGCAATCAGCCCCAGCATTTT; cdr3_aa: CASSILDRGYLSNQPQHF
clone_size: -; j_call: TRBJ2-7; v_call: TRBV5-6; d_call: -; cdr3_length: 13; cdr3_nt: TGTGCCAGCAGCTTGGCCCAGGAGAACGAGCAGTACTTC; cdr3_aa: CASSLAQENEQYF
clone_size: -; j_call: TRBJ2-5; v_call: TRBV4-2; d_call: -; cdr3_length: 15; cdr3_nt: TGTGCCAGCAGCCAAGCTCAAGGGGACCAAGAGACCCAGTACTTC; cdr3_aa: CASSQAQGDQETQYF
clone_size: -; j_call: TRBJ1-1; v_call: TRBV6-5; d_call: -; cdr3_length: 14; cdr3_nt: TGTGCCAGCTTAGGACGGCCCTGGAACACTGAAGCTTTCTTT; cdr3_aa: CASLGRPWNTEAFF
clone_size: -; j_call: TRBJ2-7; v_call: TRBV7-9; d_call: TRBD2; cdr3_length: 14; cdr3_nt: TGTGCCAGCTCTTGGACTAGTCCAGATTACGAGCAGTACTTC; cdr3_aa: CASSWTSPDYEQYF
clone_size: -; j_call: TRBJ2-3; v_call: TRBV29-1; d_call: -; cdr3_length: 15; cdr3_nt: TGCAGCGCCCAGAGGGGTAGCCAGGTCACAGATACGCAGTATTTT; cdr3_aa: CSAQRGSQVTDTQYF
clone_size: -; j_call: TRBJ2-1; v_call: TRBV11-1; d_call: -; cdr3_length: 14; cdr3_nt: TGTGCCAGCAGCTTTCCCCCCCCCTACAATGAGCAGTTCTTC; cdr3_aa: CASSFPPPYNEQFF
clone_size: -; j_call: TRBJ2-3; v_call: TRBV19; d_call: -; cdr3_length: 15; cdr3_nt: TGTGCCAGTAGTATCTTTGGACAGAGGACAGATACGCAGTATTTT; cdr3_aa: CASSIFGQRTDTQYF
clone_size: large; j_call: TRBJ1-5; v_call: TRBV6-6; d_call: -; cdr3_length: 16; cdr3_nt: TGTGCCAGCAGTTACGAGGAAGGTCATAGCAATCAGCCCCAGCATTTT; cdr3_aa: CASSYEEGHSNQPQHF
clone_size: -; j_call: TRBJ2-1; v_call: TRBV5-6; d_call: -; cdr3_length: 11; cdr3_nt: TGTGCCAGCAGCTTGCGGACAGAGCAGTTCTTC; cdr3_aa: CASSLRTEQFF
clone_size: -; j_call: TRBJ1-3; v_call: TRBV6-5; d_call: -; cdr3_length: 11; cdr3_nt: TGTGCCAGCTTTCACGGAAACACCATATATTTT; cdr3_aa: CASFHGNTIYF
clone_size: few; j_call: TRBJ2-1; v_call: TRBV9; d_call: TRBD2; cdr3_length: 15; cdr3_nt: TGTGCCAGCAGCGTATTTGAGCGGGATTACAATGAGCAGTTCTTC; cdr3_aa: CASSVFERDYNEQFF
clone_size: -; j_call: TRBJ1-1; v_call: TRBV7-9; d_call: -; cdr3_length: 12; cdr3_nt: TGTGCCAGCAGCTTCGGCGGGCCGAGAGCTTTCTTT; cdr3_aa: CASSFGGPRAFF
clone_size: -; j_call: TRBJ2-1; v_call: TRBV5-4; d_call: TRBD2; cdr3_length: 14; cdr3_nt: TGTGCCAGCAGCTTGGTTGCGGGAGAGAATGAGCAGTTCTTC; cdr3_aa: CASSLVAGENEQFF
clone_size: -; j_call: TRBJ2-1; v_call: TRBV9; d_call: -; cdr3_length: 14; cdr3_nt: TGTGCCAGCAGCGTAGAAGGTGGTTACAATGAGCAGTTCTTC; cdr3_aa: CASSVEGGYNEQFF
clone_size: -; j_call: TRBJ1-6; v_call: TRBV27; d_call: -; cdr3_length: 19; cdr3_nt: TGTGCCAGCAGCCCATGGGGGGGGGCTTACGTACCTCTTAATTCACCCCTCCACTTT; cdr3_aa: CASSPWGGAYVPLNSPLHF
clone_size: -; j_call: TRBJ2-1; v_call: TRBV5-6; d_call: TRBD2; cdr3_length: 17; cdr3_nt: TGTGCCAGCAGCCCCCTAGTTAGGCGGGGGGGCCTCCATGAGCAGTTCTTC; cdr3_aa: CASSPLVRRGGLHEQFF
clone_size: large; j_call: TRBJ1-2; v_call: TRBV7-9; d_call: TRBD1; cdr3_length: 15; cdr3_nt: TGTGCCAGCACCCACCCGGGACAGCGAGCCAATGGCTACACCTTC; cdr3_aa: CASTHPGQRANGYTF
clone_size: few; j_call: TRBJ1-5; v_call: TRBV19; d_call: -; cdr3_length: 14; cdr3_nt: TGTGCCAGTAGTATAGGGGCGGGGTTCCAGCCCCAGCATTTT; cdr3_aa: CASSIGAGFQPQHF
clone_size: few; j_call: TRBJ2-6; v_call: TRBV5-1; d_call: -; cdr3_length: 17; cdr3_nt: TGCGCCAGCAGCTTGCGGGACGGGAGCCTCCTGGCCAACGTCCTGACTTTC; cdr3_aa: CASSLRDGSLLANVLTF
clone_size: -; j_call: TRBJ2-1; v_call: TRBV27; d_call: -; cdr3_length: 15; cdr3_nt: TGTGCCAGCAGTCGGACAGTGGAGGGCTTTGATGAGCAGTTCTTC; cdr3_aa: CASSRTVEGFDEQFF
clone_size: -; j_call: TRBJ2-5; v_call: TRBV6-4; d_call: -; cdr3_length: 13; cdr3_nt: TGTGCCAGCAGCGAAGAGGCGGGAGAGACCCAGTACTTC; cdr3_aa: CASSEEAGETQYF
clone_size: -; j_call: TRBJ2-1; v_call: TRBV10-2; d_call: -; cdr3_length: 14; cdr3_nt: TGCGCCAGCAGTGAATCGGCTAGGGGGGATGAGCAGTTCTTC; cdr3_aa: CASSESARGDEQFF
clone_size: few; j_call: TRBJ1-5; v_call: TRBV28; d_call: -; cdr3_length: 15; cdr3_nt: TGTGCCAGCAGTTTAAGGCAGGGAAGCAATCAGCCCCAGCATTTT; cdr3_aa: CASSLRQGSNQPQHF
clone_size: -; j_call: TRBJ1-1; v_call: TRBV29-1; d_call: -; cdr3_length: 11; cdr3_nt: TGCAGCGTCTCCAGGGCCACTGAAGCTTTCTTT; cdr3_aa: CSVSRATEAFF
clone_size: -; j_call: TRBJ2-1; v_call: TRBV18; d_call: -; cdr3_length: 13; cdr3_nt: TGTGCCAGCTCGCCGCCCAGCGACAATGAGCAGTTCTTC; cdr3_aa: CASSPPSDNEQFF
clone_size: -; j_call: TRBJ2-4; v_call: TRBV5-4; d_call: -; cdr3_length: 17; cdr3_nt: TGTGCCAGCAGCCCCCCTTCCGGGACCCATCTCAAAAACATTCAGTACTTC; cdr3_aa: CASSPPSGTHLKNIQYF
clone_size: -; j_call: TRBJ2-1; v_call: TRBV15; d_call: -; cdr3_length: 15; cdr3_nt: TGTGCCACCAGCAGAGAGGCGGGGTCCTACAATGAGCAGTTCTTC; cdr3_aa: CATSREAGSYNEQFF
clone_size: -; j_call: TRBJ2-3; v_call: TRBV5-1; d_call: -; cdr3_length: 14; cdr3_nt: TGCGCCAGCAGCTCAGGACAGCCCACAGATACGCAGTATTTT; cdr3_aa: CASSSGQPTDTQYF
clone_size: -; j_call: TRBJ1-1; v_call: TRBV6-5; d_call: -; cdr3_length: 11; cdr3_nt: TGTGCCAGCAGGCATGGGACTGAAGCTTTCTTT; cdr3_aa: CASRHGTEAFF
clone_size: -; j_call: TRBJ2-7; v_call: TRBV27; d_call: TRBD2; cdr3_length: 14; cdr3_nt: TGTGCCAGCAGTTTCCGCGGGAGGGCCCGGGAGCAGTACTTC; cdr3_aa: CASSFRGRAREQYF
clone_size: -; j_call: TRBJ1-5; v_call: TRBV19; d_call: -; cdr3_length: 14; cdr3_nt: TGTGCCAGTAGTATAGGCCATGGGGGACAGCCCCAGCATTTT; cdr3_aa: CASSIGHGGQPQHF
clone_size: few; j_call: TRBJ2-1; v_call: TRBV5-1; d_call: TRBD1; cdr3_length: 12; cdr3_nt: TGCGCCAGCACACAGGGGAAGAATGAGCAGTTCTTC; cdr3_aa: CASTQGKNEQFF